This T cell receptor beta chain was found in a study of beta chain features in type 1 diabetes. About the research overall: Age, gender and cell yields were alike across patients and healthy donors. Summed over all samples, the examined sorted cells came to 107,917,701.

A remark on this clone: Its antigen is not identified.

The study's findings and limits: Whether TCRB rearrangement is influenced by HLA type went unresolved here. TCRB CDR3s from Type 1 diabetes patients were moderately but significantly shorter in all four CD4+ subsets.

Sequencing targeted expressed TCRB transcripts, as all isolated RNA had been reverse transcribed. Assay used: immunoSEQ multiplex PCR; TCRdb lists only in-frame clones, some missing. The sample records some 660,000 clones, roughly an eighth being singletons. Losses at the gene ends were 5 bases for V and 4 bases for J; bases not matched to a gene: 7. The CDR3 is made up of 14 amino acids. CDR1 is SEHNR and CDR2 is FQNEAQ in the germline V gene (reference sequence). Each population that was sorted was more than 95% pure. The sample consisted of naive CD4+ T cells from blood. The rearrangement uses TRBV7-9 and TRBJ1-2, with 7 bases that match TRBD1. The TCR was taken from a man in his late teens or twenties with type 1 diabetes. The CDR3 DNA sequence: TGTGCCAGCAGCGTACTGACAGGGAGCTATGGCTACACCTTC. It encodes CASSVLTGSYGYTF.